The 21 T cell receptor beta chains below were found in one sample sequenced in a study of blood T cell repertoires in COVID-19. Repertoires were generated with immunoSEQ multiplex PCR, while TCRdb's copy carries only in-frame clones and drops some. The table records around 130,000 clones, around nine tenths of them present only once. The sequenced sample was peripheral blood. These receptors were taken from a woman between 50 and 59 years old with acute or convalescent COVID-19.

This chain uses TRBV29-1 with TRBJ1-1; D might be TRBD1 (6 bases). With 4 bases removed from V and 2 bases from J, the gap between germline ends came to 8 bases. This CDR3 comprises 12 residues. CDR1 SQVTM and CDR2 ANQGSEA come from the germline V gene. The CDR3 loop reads CSVAGANTEAFF. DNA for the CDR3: TGCAGCGTTGCAGGGGCTAACACTGAAGCTTTCTTT.

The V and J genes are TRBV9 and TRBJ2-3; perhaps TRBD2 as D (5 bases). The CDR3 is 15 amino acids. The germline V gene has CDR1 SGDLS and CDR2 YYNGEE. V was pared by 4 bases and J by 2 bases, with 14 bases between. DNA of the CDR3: TGTGCCAGCAGCCTCGGGCTAGCCAACACAGATACGCAGTATTTT. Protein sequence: CASSLGLANTDTQYF.

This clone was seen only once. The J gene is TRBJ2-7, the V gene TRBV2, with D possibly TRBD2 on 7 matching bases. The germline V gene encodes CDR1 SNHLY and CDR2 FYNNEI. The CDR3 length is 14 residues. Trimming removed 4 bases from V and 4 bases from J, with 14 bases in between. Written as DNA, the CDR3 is TGTGCCAGCAGTGTCTCGGGGGGCAGGTACGAGCAGTACTTC. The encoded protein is CASSVSGGRYEQYF.

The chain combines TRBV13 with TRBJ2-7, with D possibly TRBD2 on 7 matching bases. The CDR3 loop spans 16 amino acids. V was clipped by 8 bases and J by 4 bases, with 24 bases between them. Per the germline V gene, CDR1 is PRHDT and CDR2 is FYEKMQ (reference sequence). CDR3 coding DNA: TGTGCCAGCCGAACCGGAGGGGGGGGCACTGCGTACGAGCAGTACTTC. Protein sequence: CASRTGGGGTAYEQYF.

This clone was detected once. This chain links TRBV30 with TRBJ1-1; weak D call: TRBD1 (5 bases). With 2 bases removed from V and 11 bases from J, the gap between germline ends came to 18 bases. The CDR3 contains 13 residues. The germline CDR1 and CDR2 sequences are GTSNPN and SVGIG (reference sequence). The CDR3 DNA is TGTGCCTGGAGTCTTCCGGGACTCTACCGGGCTTTCTTT. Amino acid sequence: CAWSLPGLYRAFF.

In DNA, the CDR3 is TGTGCCAGCATTGGACAGTCCAACACTGAAGCTTTCTTT. It encodes CASIGQSNTEAFF. The rearrangement uses TRBV12-3 or TRBV12-4 and TRBJ1-1, with D perhaps TRBD1 (6 bases). This CDR3 comprises 13 residues. Trimming shortened V by 7 bases and J by 2 bases, and 11 bases separated the two germline ends.

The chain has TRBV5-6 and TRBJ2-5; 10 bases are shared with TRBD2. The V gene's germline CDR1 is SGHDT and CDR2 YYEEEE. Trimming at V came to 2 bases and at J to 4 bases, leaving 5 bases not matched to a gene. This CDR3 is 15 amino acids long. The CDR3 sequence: CASSFLRLAGETQYF. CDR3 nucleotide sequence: TGTGCCAGCAGCTTCTTAAGACTAGCGGGAGAGACCCAGTACTTC.

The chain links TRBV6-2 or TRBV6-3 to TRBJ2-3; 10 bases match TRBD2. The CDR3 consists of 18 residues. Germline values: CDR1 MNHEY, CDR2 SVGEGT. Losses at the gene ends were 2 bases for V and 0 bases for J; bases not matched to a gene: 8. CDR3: CASSYILAGVSSTDTQYF. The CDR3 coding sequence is TGTGCCAGCAGTTACATCCTAGCGGGGGTTTCTAGCACAGATACGCAGTATTTT.

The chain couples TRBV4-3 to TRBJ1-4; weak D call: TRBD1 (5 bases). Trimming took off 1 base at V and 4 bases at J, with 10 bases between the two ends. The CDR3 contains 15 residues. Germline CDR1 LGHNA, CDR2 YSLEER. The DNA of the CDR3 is TGCGCCAGCAGCCAAGCCACGGGGGGTAATGAAAAACTGTTTTTT. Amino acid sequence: CASSQATGGNEKLFF.

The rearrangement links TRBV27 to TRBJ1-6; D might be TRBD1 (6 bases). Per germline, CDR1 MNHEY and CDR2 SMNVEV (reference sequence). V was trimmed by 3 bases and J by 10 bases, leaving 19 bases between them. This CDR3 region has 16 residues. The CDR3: CASSFIRGSVGSPLHF. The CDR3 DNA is TGTGCCAGCAGTTTTATCAGGGGTTCGGTTGGATCACCCCTCCACTTT.

The CDR3 region has the DNA TGTGCCAGCAGTGATAGGGCGGGGGCAAGTTGGAACTATGGCTACACCTTC. It encodes CASSDRAGASWNYGYTF. The rearrangement links TRBV6-1 to TRBJ1-2, with TRBD1 as a possible D gene (6 bases). V was pared by 3 bases and J by 2 bases, with 19 bases between. CDR3 size: 17 residues. CDR1 is MNHNS, CDR2 SASEGT, per germline.

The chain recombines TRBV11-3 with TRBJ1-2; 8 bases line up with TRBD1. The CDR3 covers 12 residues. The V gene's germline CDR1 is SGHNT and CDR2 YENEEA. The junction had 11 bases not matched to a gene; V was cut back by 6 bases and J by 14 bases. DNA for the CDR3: TGTGCCAGCAGTTTACACCCGACAGGGGTTACCTTC. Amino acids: CASSLHPTGVTF.

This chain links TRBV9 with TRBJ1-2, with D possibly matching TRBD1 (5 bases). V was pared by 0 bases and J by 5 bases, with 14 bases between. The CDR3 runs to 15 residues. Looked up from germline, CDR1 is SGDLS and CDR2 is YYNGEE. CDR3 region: CASSVEDSRFYGYTF. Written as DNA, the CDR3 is TGTGCCAGCAGCGTAGAAGACAGCCGTTTTTATGGCTACACCTTC.

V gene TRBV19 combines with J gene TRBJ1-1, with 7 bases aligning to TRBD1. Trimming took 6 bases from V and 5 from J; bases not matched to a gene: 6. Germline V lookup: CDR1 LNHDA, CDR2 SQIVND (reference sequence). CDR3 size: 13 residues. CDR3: CASSPGGWTEAFF. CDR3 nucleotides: TGTGCCAGTAGCCCAGGGGGTTGGACTGAAGCTTTCTTT.

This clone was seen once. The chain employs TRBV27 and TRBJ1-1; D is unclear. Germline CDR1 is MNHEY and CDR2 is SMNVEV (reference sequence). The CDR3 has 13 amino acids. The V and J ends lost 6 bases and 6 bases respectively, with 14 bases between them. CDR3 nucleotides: TGTGCCAGCAGCTACCCTGGGCTGGCTGAAGCTTTCTTT. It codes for CASSYPGLAEAFF.

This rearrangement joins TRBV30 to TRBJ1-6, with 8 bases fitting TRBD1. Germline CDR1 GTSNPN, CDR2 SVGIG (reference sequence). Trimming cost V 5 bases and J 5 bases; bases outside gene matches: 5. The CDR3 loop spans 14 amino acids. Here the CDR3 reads CAWATGANNSPLHF. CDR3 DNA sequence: TGTGCCTGGGCGACAGGGGCGAATAATTCACCCCTCCACTTT.

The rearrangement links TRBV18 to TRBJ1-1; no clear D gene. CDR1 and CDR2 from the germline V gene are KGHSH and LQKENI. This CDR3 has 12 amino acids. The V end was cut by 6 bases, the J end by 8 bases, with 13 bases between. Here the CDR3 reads CASSDRGLEAFF. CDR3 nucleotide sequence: TGTGCCAGCTCCGACCGGGGATTAGAAGCTTTCTTT.

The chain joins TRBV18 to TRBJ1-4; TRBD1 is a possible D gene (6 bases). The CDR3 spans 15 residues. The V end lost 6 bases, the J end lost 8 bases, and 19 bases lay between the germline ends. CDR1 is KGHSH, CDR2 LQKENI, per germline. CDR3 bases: TGTGCCAGCTCGCCGTGGGACGGACAGCTCGAAAAACTGTTTTTT. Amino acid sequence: CASSPWDGQLEKLFF.

In DNA form, the CDR3 reads TGTGCCAGCAGTTACGCTGGGACTCAAGGCTACACCTTC. Its translation: CASSYAGTQGYTF. This chain links TRBV6-5 with TRBJ1-2; possible D gene TRBD1, 5 bases. Deletions cut 2 bases from V and 8 bases from J, with 12 bases between. The CDR3 covers 13 residues. The germline V gene has CDR1 MNHEY and CDR2 SVGAGI.

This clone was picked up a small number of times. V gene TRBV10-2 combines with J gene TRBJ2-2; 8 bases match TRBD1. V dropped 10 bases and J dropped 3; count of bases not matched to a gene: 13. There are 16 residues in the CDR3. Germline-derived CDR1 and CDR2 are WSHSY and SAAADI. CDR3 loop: CAIAPSGGLDTGELFF. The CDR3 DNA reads TGCGCCATCGCTCCGTCAGGGGGCCTGGACACCGGGGAGCTGTTTTTT.

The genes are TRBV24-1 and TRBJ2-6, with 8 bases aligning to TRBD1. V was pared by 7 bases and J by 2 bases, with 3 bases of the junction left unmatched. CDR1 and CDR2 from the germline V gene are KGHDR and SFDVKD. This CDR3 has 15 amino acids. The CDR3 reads CATSEDRAGANVLTF. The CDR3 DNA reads TGTGCCACCAGCGAGGACAGGGCTGGGGCCAACGTCCTGACTTTC.